The 22 T cell receptor beta chains below come from one sample, sequenced in a study of T cell clonality in common variable immunodeficiency. Profiling relied on immunoSEQ multiplex PCR, and the TCRdb table lists in-frame clones only, not all of them. Singletons are absent from the sample, which has under 45,000 clones. Specimen: peripheral blood mononuclear cells. The receptors were sampled from a person aged 18 to 75 in good health.

This clone came up a few times. The DNA ends 3 residues before the CDR3 does, and the rest of the CDR3 is filled in from the germline J gene. The chain links TRBV7-9 to TRBJ2-7, with 8 nucleotides matching TRBD2. V shed 1 base and J 3 bases; nucleotides not matched to a gene: 5. This CDR3 is built from 15 residues. From germline, CDR1 is SEHNR and CDR2 FQNEAQ (reference sequence). The part of the CDR3 DNA that was read is TGTGCCAGCAGCTTAGAAGGCGGGAGGAACTACGAG. It encodes CASSLEGGRNYE. The complete CDR3 protein is CASSLEGGRNYEQYF. The whole variable domain, remainder taken from reference TRBV7-9 and TRBJ2-7, is DTGVSQNPRHKITKRGQNVTFRCDPISEHNRLYWYRQTLGQGPEFLTYFQNEAQLEKSRLLSDRFSAERPKGSFSTLEIQRTEQGDSAMYLCASSLEGGRNYEQYFGPGTRLTVT.

Turning to this clone: Sequencing ends 3 residues short of the CDR3 end; the germline J gene provides the rest. V is TRBV2 and J is TRBJ1-1; D gene ambiguous. V lost 3 bases and J lost 5, with 16 bases in between. Germline CDR1 reads SNHLY; CDR2 reads FYNNEI. The CDR3 is made up of 15 amino acids. The covered CDR3 bases are TGTGCCAGCAGTGAGCGAAGGGTTGGGTTTACTGAA. It yields the protein CASSERRVGFTE. The entire CDR3 reads CASSERRVGFTEAFF. Combining the CDR3 with reference TRBV2 and TRBJ1-1 gives the whole variable domain EPEVTQTPSHQVTQMGQEVILRCVPISNHLYFYWYRQILGQKVEFLVSFYNNEISEKSEIFDDQFSVERPDGSNFTLKIRSTKLEDSAMYFCASSERRVGFTEAFFGQGTRLTVV.

This clone was counted many times. CDR3 bases read: TGTGCCAGCGGACAGGAGAATCAGCCC. Amino acids: CASGQENQP. In full, the CDR3 is CASGQENQPQHF. The chain has TRBV7-9 and TRBJ1-5; TRBD1 aligns across 7 bases. The sequenced fragment ends 3 residues before the CDR3 boundary, so the rest is inferred from the germline J gene. The length of the CDR3 is 12 residues. Germline values: CDR1 SEHNR, CDR2 FQNEAQ (reference sequence). The junction had 2 bases not matched to a gene; V was cut back by 8 bases and J by 4 bases.

This clone was counted at least ten times. The read gets to within 3 residues of the CDR3 end, and the germline J gene fills in the rest. The chain is built from TRBV5-4 and TRBJ1-2; D uncertain. The germline CDR1 and CDR2 sequences are SGHNT and YYREEE (reference sequence). The CDR3 has 16 amino acids. This CDR3 is CASSLGVAEFTDTYTF. The DNA read from the CDR3 is TGTGCCAGCAGCTTGGGAGTAGCGGAGTTCACAGATACC.

This clone was picked up many times. Coverage ceases 3 residues before the CDR3 finishes, and the germline J gene fills in the end. This rearrangement joins TRBV18 to TRBJ2-5; 9 bases map to TRBD1. The CDR3 spans 15 residues. V lost 1 base, J lost 5 bases, and 5 bases stayed unmatched. Germline assignment: CDR1 KGHSH and CDR2 LQKENI. The CDR3 is CASSPLTGGLETQYF. Incomplete CDR3 DNA: TGTGCCAGCTCACCACTTACAGGGGGCCTGGAGACC.

This clone showed up many times. The sequence runs out 3 residues before the end of the CDR3; the remainder is reconstructed from the germline J gene. The J gene is TRBJ2-3, the V gene TRBV11-3; D not resolved. V was clipped by 3 bases and J by 0 bases, with 7 bases between them. CDR1 is SGHNT and CDR2 is YENEEA in the germline V gene. The CDR3 sequence is 14 residues long. The CDR3 loop is CASSFGSSTDTQYF. The covered CDR3 bases are TGTGCCAGCAGCTTTGGTAGCAGCACAGATACG.

This clone has a count of ten or more. The CDR3 extends 3 residues past the end of the read, so its final part is completed from the germline J gene. The chain recombines TRBV23-1 with TRBJ1-1; a weak D match, TRBD1 (6 bases). TRBV23-1 is sorted into the ORF group, with uncertain function. The CDR3 is made up of 15 amino acids. With 9 bases removed from V and 5 bases from J, the gap between germline ends came to 22 bases. CDR3 DNA (partial): TGCGCCAGTCTCCCACCCCACAGGGTAATGACTGAA. It translates to CASLPPHRVMTE. The entire CDR3 is CASLPPHRVMTEAFF.

This clone occurred many times. The CDR3 end falls 3 residues outside the read, so it is completed with the germline J gene. The chain employs TRBV9 and TRBJ2-3; 13 bases align to TRBD2. This CDR3 has 19 residues. The V segment lost 3 bases and the J segment 0 bases; nucleotides outside the gene matches: 10. Germline CDR1 and CDR2: SGDLS and YYNGEE. Partial CDR3 DNA: TGTGCCAGCAGCGCAGACTCCGGGACTAGCGGGATTAGCACAGATACG. Its protein product is CASSADSGTSGISTDT. The whole CDR3 protein is CASSADSGTSGISTDTQYF.

This clone was picked up many times. The read finishes 3 residues shy of the CDR3 end, and the germline J gene is used to complete it. This chain links TRBV7-9 with TRBJ1-1; D not resolved. V shed 5 bases and J shed 0 bases, with 13 bases lying between them. The CDR3 contains 15 residues. CDR1 and CDR2 (germline): SEHNR, FQNEAQ (reference sequence). The covered CDR3 bases are TGTGCCAGCAGCCGCACCGGGGTTATGAACACTGAA. As protein: CASSRTGVMNTE. The full-length CDR3 reads as CASSRTGVMNTEAFF.

This clone was detected ten times or more. The CDR3 goes on 3 residues after the read ends, and that part is filled in from the germline J gene. The chain uses TRBV30 and TRBJ2-7; D not resolved. Trimming pared 4 bases from V and 2 bases from J, leaving 6 bases between. The germline CDR1 and CDR2 sequences are GTSNPN and SVGIG (reference sequence). The CDR3 contains 11 residues. The sequenced CDR3 bases are TGTGCCTGGACAGGAGCCTACGAG. Encoded protein: CAWTGAYE. Given in full, the CDR3 is CAWTGAYEQYF.

This clone appeared many times. The sequenced fragment ends 3 residues before the CDR3 boundary, so the rest is inferred from the germline J gene. V is TRBV7-6 and J is TRBJ2-5; D is ambiguous. CDR3 length: 14 residues. V was trimmed by 5 bases and J by 2 bases, leaving 12 bases between them. Germline lookup yields CDR1 SGHVS and CDR2 FNYEAQ. The CDR3 DNA, read in part, is TGTGCCAGCAGCCGTACAGCTACACAAGAGACC. It yields the protein CASSRTATQET. The full CDR3 protein is CASSRTATQETQYF.

This clone occurred many times. The read gets to within 3 residues of the CDR3 end, and the germline J gene fills in the rest. This chain uses TRBV18 with TRBJ1-1, with 7 bases identical to TRBD1. Germline CDR1 and CDR2: KGHSH and LQKENI. The CDR3 loop spans 15 amino acids. CDR3 amino acids: CASSPQGAGMVYAFF. The part of the CDR3 DNA that was read is TGTGCCAGCTCACCACAGGGGGCTGGAATGGTGTAT. The whole variable domain, filled in from reference TRBV18 and TRBJ1-1, reads NAGVMQNPRHLVRRRGQEARLRCSPMKGHSHVYWYRQLPEEGLKFMVYLQKENIIDESGMPKERFSAEFPKEGPSILRIQQVVRGDSAAYFCASSPQGAGMVYAFFGQGTRLTVV.

This clone was counted only a few times. The CDR3 sequence is CASNRGLSSYNDYTF. The DNA read from the CDR3 is TGTGCCAGTAACAGGGGCCTAAGCTCCTACAATGAC. The chain uses TRBV19 and TRBJ1-2; 7 bases map to TRBD1. Read data end 3 residues before the CDR3 end; the end is taken from the germline J gene. This CDR3 has 15 residues. Germline values: CDR1 LNHDA, CDR2 SQIVND (reference sequence).

This clone was found many times. The CDR3 loop is CSARAGGNTGELFF. The CDR3 bases that were read are TGCAGTGCTAGAGCCGGGGGGAACACCGGGGAG. This chain uses TRBV20-1 with TRBJ2-2; a weak D match, TRBD2 (6 bases). The read finishes 3 residues shy of the CDR3 end, and the germline J gene is used to complete it. V was trimmed by 1 base and J by 1 base, leaving 7 bases between them. The length of the CDR3 is 14 residues. Germline V gene data show CDR1 as DFQATT and CDR2 as SNEGSKA (reference sequence).

This clone has ten or more counts. The read terminates 3 residues ahead of where the CDR3 ends, so the germline J gene completes it. The J gene is TRBJ2-7, the V gene TRBV20-1; 8 bases map to TRBD2. V dropped 5 bases and J dropped 5; count of bases not matched to a gene: 8. This CDR3 has 13 amino acids. Germline-derived CDR1 and CDR2 are DFQATT and SNEGSKA (reference sequence). The DNA read from the CDR3 is TGCAGTGCTGCAGGAGCGGGAGAACACGAG. It yields the protein CSAAGAGEHE. The whole CDR3 reads CSAAGAGEHEQYF.

Comments on this clone: The read falls 3 residues short of the CDR3 end, and the missing part is taken from the germline J gene. The chain combines TRBV2 with TRBJ2-2; D perhaps matches TRBD1 (5 bases). Germline CDR1 and CDR2: SNHLY and FYNNEI. This CDR3 region has 15 residues. The part of the CDR3 DNA that was read is TGTGCCAGCAGGACCTTGGGGCCCCAGCCGGAAAAG. Translation gives CASRTLGPQPEK. The complete CDR3 reads CASRTLGPQPEKLFF. The full variable domain, with the rest looked up from reference TRBV2 and TRBJ2-2, is EPEVTQTPSHQVTQMGQEVILRCVPISNHLYFYWYRQILGQKVEFLVSFYNNEISEKSEIFDDQFSVERPDGSNFTLKIRSTKLEDSAMYFCASRTLGPQPEKLFFGEGSRLTVL.

This clone was counted many times. The CDR3 end lies 3 residues beyond the end of the read and is filled in from the germline J gene. V and J are TRBV2 and TRBJ1-4; D is unclear. Germline assignment: CDR1 SNHLY and CDR2 FYNNEI. Trimming took 4 bases from V and 5 from J, leaving 11 bases between them. The CDR3 covers 14 residues. This CDR3 is CASSVRSQNEKLFF. Partial CDR3 DNA: TGTGCCAGCAGTGTGCGGAGCCAGAATGAAAAA.

There are many counts of this clone. The CDR3 loop is CASSPGGISGRDEQFF. CDR3 bases read: TGCGCCAGCAGCCCCGGGGGGATTAGCGGGAGAGATGAG. This chain connects TRBV5-1 to TRBJ2-1; 9 bases align to TRBD2. The CDR3 is cut off 3 residues early in the read; its end comes from the germline J gene. This CDR3 has 16 amino acids. The germline CDR1 and CDR2 sequences are SGHRS and YFSETQ. V shed 4 bases and J 8 bases; nucleotides not matched to a gene: 13.

The table lists this clone with many counts. Coverage ceases 3 residues before the CDR3 finishes, and the germline J gene fills in the end. The V call is TRBV15, the J call TRBJ2-7; 8 bases map to TRBD1. V was clipped by 1 base and J by 1 base; unmatched bases: 3. This CDR3 region has 15 residues. In germline, CDR1 is LNHNV, CDR2 YYDKDF (reference sequence). The CDR3 bases that were read are TGTGCCACCAGCAGAGCAGGACAGGGATCCTACGAG. Encoded protein: CATSRAGQGSYE. The whole CDR3 is CATSRAGQGSYEQYF.

This clone was observed a few times. The junction and the germline gene differ at one end; a read error may be behind it. The observed sequence ends 3 residues before the CDR3 terminus, with the missing tail filled in from the germline J gene. This sequence joins TRBV7-6 and TRBJ2-3; no clear D gene. The germline CDR1 and CDR2 sequences are SGHVS and FNYEAQ. CDR3 length: 14 amino acids. The CDR3 region is CASSPPSFPETQYF. The sequenced CDR3 bases are TGTGCCAGCAGCCCACCGTCGTTTCCAGAGACG.

This clone was observed many times. The CDR3 end lies 3 residues beyond the end of the read and is filled in from the germline J gene. V is TRBV18 and J is TRBJ2-3; 7 bases fit TRBD1. CDR3 size: 15 residues. The V gene's germline CDR1 is KGHSH and CDR2 LQKENI. Trimming removed 3 bases from V and 4 bases from J; junction bases left unmatched: 7. The DNA read from the CDR3 is TGTGCCAGCTCACCTGAGACAGGGCAACCAGATACG. Amino acids: CASSPETGQPDT. The full CDR3 protein reads CASSPETGQPDTQYF. The full variable domain, in which reference TRBV18 and TRBJ2-3 provide the parts outside the CDR3, is NAGVMQNPRHLVRRRGQEARLRCSPMKGHSHVYWYRQLPEEGLKFMVYLQKENIIDESGMPKERFSAEFPKEGPSILRIQQVVRGDSAAYFCASSPETGQPDTQYFGPGTRLTVL.

This clone was detected many times. With the read ending 3 residues before the CDR3 end, the germline J gene is used to fill in that end. The chain has TRBV19 and TRBJ2-4; the D gene is possibly TRBD1 (6 bases). This CDR3 contains 15 residues. Trimming stripped 6 bases from V and 6 bases from J, with 18 bases between. The V gene's germline CDR1 is LNHDA and CDR2 SQIVND (reference sequence). The covered CDR3 bases are TGTGCCAGTAGGTCGGGCAGGGGATTTGGAAACATT. Protein sequence: CASRSGRGFGNI. From start to end, the CDR3 is CASRSGRGFGNIQYF.